Each of the 9 T cell receptor beta chains below was sequenced from the same sample in a study of vaccination and CD4 T cells after COVID-19. For these TCRs, the target antigens are not known. Treatment: roughly 10-day PBMC culture with coronavirus spike peptide pools or control peptides (ViraFEST assay). An Oncomine TCR Beta short-read assay was used to sequence the DNA from cultured CD4+ T cells. MiXCR, run by TCRdb on the PCR reads, gives a single entry per CDR3 protein. The sample has 7,500 to 9,000 distinct CDR3 sequences; approximately 49% are singletons. Sequenced material: CD4+ T cells from blood, cultured in vitro. The receptors derive from a human donor who had recovered from COVID-19.

This clonotype has just a few counts. The DNA for the CDR3 is TGTGCCAGCAGCTTAATGATAGCCCGGAAAATCTCCTACAATGAGCAGTTCTTC. Its protein is CASSLMIARKISYNEQFF. The rearrangement links TRBV7-2 to TRBJ2-1; D gene unclear. With 2 bases removed from V and 0 bases from J, the gap between germline ends came to 17 bases. Germline V CDR1 and CDR2: SGHTA, FQGNSA. The CDR3 is 18 residues long.

This clonotype was recorded a few times. The chain uses TRBV2 and TRBJ1-1; D gene uncertain. CDR1 is SNHLY and CDR2 is FYNNEI in the germline V gene. The V end lost 1 base, the J end lost 4 bases, and 13 bases lay between the germline ends. The CDR3 is made up of 15 amino acids. The CDR3 sequence: CASSEGPATFTEAFF. In nucleotides, the CDR3 is TGTGCCAGCAGTGAAGGGCCAGCTACTTTCACTGAAGCTTTCTTT.

This clonotype was detected a few times. The chain is built from TRBV7-9 and TRBJ2-3; D perhaps matches TRBD2 (6 bases). Trimming left V 0 bases short and J 2 bases short, with 12 bases between. This CDR3 has 16 residues. Germline V lookup: CDR1 SEHNR, CDR2 FQNEAQ (reference sequence). The CDR3 is CASSLASGEVTDTQYF. In DNA form, the CDR3 reads TGTGCCAGCAGCTTAGCCTCCGGGGAGGTCACAGATACGCAGTATTTT.

The V gene is TRBV29-1, the J gene TRBJ2-7; 12 bases map to TRBD1. The CDR3 covers 14 residues. J gave up 5 bases and V 5 bases, and 7 bases lay outside the gene matches. The V gene's germline CDR1 is SQVTM and CDR2 ANQGSEA. In DNA, the CDR3 is TGCAGCGTTAGGGGGGGACAGGGGGCGGACGAGCAGTACTTC. This codes for CSVRGGQGADEQYF.

Sample share makes this clonotype large. The chain combines TRBV2 with TRBJ1-6; TRBD1 might be the D (6 bases). Germline V lookup: CDR1 SNHLY, CDR2 FYNNEI. Trimming took 4 bases from V and 13 from J, leaving 14 bases between them. There are 13 residues in the CDR3. CDR3 in amino acids: CASSAERRGPLHF. The DNA of the CDR3 is TGTGCCAGCAGTGCCGAGAGAAGGGGGCCCCTCCACTTT.

This clonotype has just a few counts. This rearrangement joins TRBV21-1 to TRBJ1-1; the table's D call TRBD1 went unverified against the DNA. TRBV21-1 is flagged as a pseudogene. The CDR3 totals 17 residues. The CDR3: CASSKISQNRGNTEAFF. As DNA, the CDR3 is TGTGCCAGCAGCAAAATAAGTCAGAACCGGGGGAACACTGAAGCTTTCTTT.

The chain employs TRBV7-3 and TRBJ2-7; D unclear. Germline lookup yields CDR1 SGHTA and CDR2 FQGTGA. The CDR3 has 14 amino acids. Between the trimmed V and J ends, which lost 5 bases and 0 bases, there was a span of 11 bases. The DNA for the CDR3 is TGTGCCAGCAGCCCTGGGCCTAGCTCCTACGAGCAGTACTTC. Its translation is CASSPGPSSYEQYF.

This clonotype has just a few counts. This chain links TRBV7-3 with TRBJ2-2, with TRBD1 matching over 8 bases. With 5 bases clipped from V and 6 bases from J, the junction kept 11 bases outside the gene matches. Germline V gene data show CDR1 as SGHTA and CDR2 as FQGTGA. The CDR3 runs 16 residues. CDR3 in DNA: TGTGCCAGCAGCCCCCGGACAGGGATCTATCCCGGGGAGCTGTTTTTT. Its translation is CASSPRTGIYPGELFF.

A few counts support this clonotype. The J gene is TRBJ2-5, the V gene TRBV7-8; 9 bases are shared with TRBD2. V shed 5 bases, J shed 5 bases, and the junction held 9 bases outside the gene matches. CDR3 size: 15 residues. From germline, CDR1 is SGHVS and CDR2 FQNEAQ. The CDR3 sequence is CASSRMLAGIETQYF. The CDR3 nucleotides read TGTGCCAGCAGCCGAATGCTAGCGGGAATTGAGACCCAGTACTTC. The full variable domain, completed using reference TRBV7-8 and TRBJ2-5, is GAGVSQSPRYKVAKRGQDVALRCDPISGHVSLFWYQQALGQGPEFLTYFQNEAQLDKSGLPSDRFFAERPEGSVSTLKIQRTQQEDSAVYLCASSRMLAGIETQYFGPGTRLLVL.